The rows below give T cell receptor beta chains drawn from one sample of a study of Graves' ophthalmopathy and Graves' hyperthyroidism. Each CDR3 protein gets one entry after TCRdb re-called the multiplex PCR reads with MiXCR. The sample has 740,000 or so distinct CDR3 sequences, about 44% seen once; the top ten hold 40% to 45%. The material sequenced was peripheral blood. The receptors here all came from an adult man with Graves' ophthalmopathy. Each CDR3 is given with its conserved first and last residue. A D gene is named only where the DNA matches it firmly. Only part of the rows carry a size: once, few, many, or a class if the clone is expanded.

CDR3nt	CDR3aa	abundance	len	v_gene	j_gene	d_gene
TGTGCCACCAGTCCAAGACAGGGTGGCGGGGAGCTGTTTTTT	CATSPRQGGGELFF	-	14	TRBV7-9	TRBJ2-2	TRBD1
TGTGCCACCAGCCCCCGGACACAGAACGACTATGGCTACACCTTC	CATSPRTQNDYGYTF	many	15	TRBV15	TRBJ1-2	-
TGTGCCATCAGTCCTAGCGGACAATCCTACGAGCAGTACTTC	CAISPSGQSYEQYF	many	14	TRBV10-3	TRBJ2-7	TRBD2
TGCAGCGTTGACCCGACTAGCGGCCTCACAGATACGCAGTATTTT	CSVDPTSGLTDTQYF	-	15	TRBV29-1	TRBJ2-3	TRBD2
TGTGCCAGCAGTTACGCCCGGGACAGGGGCCACCAGCCCCAGCATTTT	CASSYARDRGHQPQHF	-	16	TRBV12-3/TRBV12-4	TRBJ1-5	TRBD1
TGCGCCAGCAGCCACGACCAGCGGGAGGCTAATACGCAGTATTTT	CASSHDQREANTQYF	-	15	TRBV9	TRBJ2-3	TRBD2
TGTGCCAGCAGCCCAAGCCTTTTAGGGACAGGGGAGACCCAGTACTTC	CASSPSLLGTGETQYF	many	16	TRBV7-9	TRBJ2-5	TRBD1
TGTGCCAGCAGTCCCCGAGGGCAAGAGACCCAGTACTTC	CASSPRGQETQYF	many	13	TRBV12-3/TRBV12-4	TRBJ2-5	-
TGTGCCAGCAGCCTTGGTGCTAGCGGGGGACCCGAGCAGTACTTC	CASSLGASGGPEQYF	-	15	TRBV7-9	TRBJ2-7	TRBD2
TGCAGTGCTAGAGTCGGACAGTTAAGCTATGGCTACACCTTC	CSARVGQLSYGYTF	few	14	TRBV20-1	TRBJ1-2	-
TGCAGTGCTAGACCCGGACTAGCGGGGAGCTGGAAGACCCAGTACTTC	CSARPGLAGSWKTQYF	-	16	TRBV20-1	TRBJ2-5	TRBD2
TGTGCCAGTACGTCTGACCGGGGCAACTATGGCTACACCTTC	CASTSDRGNYGYTF	many	14	TRBV19	TRBJ1-2	-
TGTGCCATCCGGACTAGCGGGGGCCAAGAGACCCAGTACTTC	CAIRTSGGQETQYF	-	14	TRBV7-9	TRBJ2-5	TRBD2
TGCAGTGCAGGGGGGGGCGGGAACACTGAAGCTTTCTTT	CSAGGGGNTEAFF	-	13	TRBV20-1	TRBJ1-1	-
TGTGCCAGCAGTTTTGTTGGAGACAAAGAGACCCAGTACTTC	CASSFVGDKETQYF	few	14	TRBV27	TRBJ2-5	-
TGTGCCAGCAGCTTAGCGGAGGGGGGGACGCAGTATTTT	CASSLAEGGTQYF	-	13	TRBV7-6	TRBJ2-3	-
TGTGCCAGTAGGGGGACAGGGAACACCGGGGAGCTGTTTTTT	CASRGTGNTGELFF	many	14	TRBV19	TRBJ2-2	TRBD1